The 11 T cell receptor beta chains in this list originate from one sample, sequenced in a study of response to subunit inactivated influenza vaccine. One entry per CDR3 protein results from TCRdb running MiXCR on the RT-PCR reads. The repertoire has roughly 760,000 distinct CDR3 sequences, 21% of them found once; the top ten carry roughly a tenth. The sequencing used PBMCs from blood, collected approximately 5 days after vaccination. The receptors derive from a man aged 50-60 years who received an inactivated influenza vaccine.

CDR3 region: CASSETGYGYTF. The CDR3 DNA reads TGTGCCAGCAGTGAAACAGGCTATGGCTACACCTTC. The rearrangement uses TRBV6-1 and TRBJ1-2; TRBD1 might be the D (5 bases). Germline-derived CDR1 and CDR2 are MNHNS and SASEGT. This CDR3 region has 12 residues. V was shortened by 2 bases and J by 4 bases, with 5 bases between the two germline ends.

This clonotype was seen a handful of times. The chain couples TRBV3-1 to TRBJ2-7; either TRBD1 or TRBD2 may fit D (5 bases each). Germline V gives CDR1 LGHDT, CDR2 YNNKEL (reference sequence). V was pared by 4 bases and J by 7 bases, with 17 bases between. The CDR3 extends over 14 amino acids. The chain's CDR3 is CASSPFPGAREQYF. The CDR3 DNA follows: TGTGCCAGCAGCCCTTTCCCCGGGGCTAGGGAGCAGTACTTC.

The CDR3 DNA sequence: TGTGCCAGCAGTTTGCTCTTTGGTTTCACCGGGGAGCTGTTTTTT. Amino acid sequence: CASSLLFGFTGELFF. The chain combines TRBV28 with TRBJ2-2; D unresolved. Trimming removed 3 bases from V and 4 bases from J, with 12 bases in between. The CDR3 has 15 amino acids. The germline V gene encodes CDR1 MDHEN and CDR2 SYDVKM.

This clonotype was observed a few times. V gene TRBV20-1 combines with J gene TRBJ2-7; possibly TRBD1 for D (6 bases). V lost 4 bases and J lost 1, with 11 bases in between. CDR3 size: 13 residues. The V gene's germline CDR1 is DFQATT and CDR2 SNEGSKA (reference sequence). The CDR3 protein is CSAIGGRSYEQYF. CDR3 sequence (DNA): TGCAGTGCTATTGGGGGCAGGTCCTACGAGCAGTACTTC.

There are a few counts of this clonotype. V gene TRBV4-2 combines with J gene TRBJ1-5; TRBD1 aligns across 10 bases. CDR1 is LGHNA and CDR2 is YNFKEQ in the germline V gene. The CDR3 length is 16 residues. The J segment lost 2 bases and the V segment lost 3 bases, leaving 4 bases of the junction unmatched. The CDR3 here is CASSQWDRGGNQPQHF. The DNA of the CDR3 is TGTGCCAGCAGCCAGTGGGACAGGGGAGGCAATCAGCCCCAGCATTTT.

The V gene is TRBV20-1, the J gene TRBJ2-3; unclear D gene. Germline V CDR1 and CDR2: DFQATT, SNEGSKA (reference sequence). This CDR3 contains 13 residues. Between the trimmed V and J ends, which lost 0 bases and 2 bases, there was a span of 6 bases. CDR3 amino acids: CSARDTDTDTQYF. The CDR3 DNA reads TGCAGTGCTAGAGATACTGACACAGATACGCAGTATTTT.

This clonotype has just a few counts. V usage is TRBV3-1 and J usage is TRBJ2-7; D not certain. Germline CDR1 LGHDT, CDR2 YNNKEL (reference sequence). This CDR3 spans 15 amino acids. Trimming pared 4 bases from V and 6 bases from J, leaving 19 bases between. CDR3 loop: CASSLGTIGRREQYF. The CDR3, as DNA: TGTGCCAGCAGCCTGGGAACAATCGGACGGCGCGAGCAGTACTTC.

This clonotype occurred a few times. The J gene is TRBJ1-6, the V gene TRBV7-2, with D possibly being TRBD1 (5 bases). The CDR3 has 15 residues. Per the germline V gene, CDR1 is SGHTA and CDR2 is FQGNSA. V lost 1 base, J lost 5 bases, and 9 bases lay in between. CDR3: CASSLGGVNNSPLHF. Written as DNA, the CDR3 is TGTGCCAGCAGCTTAGGAGGGGTAAATAATTCACCCCTCCACTTT. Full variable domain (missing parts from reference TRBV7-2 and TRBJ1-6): GAGVSQSPSNKVTEKGKDVELRCDPISGHTALYWYRQSLGQGLEFLIYFQGNSAPDKSGLPSDRFSAERTGGSVSTLTIQRTQQEDSAVYLCASSLGGVNNSPLHFGNGTRLTVT.

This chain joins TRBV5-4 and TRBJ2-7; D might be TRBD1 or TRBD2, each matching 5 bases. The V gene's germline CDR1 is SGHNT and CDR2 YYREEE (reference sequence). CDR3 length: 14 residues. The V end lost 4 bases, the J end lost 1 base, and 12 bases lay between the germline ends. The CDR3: CASSPGTHSYEQYF. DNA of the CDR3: TGTGCCAGCAGCCCGGGGACCCATTCCTACGAGCAGTACTTC.

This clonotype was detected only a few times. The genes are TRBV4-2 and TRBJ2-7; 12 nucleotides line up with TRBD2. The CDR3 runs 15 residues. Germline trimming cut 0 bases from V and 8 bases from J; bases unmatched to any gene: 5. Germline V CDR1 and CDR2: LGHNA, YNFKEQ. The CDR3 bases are TGTGCCAGCAGCCAAGAGGGACTAGCGGGTCGAAAGCAGTACTTC. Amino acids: CASSQEGLAGRKQYF.

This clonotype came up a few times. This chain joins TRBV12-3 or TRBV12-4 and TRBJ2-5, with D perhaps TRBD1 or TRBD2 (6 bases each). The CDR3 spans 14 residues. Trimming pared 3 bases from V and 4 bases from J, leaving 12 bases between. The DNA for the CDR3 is TGTGCCAGCAGTTTTGGGGGGCCGGGAGAGACCCAGTACTTC. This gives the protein CASSFGGPGETQYF.